Detailed here is one T cell receptor (beta chain). Its cognate antigen is unknown. The data stem from a study of graft-versus-host responses after intestinal transplantation. The wider study: Induction with anti-thymocyte globulin, then tacrolimus and steroids for around three years, was given to all recipients.

CDR1 SNHLY and CDR2 FYNNEI come from the germline V gene. Trimming removed 8 bases from V and 5 bases from J; junction bases left unmatched: 17. This CDR3 is 17 amino acids long. The study, taken as a whole, reports: Circulating GvH clone levels at their peak were associated with HvG declines (early post-transplant). GvH clones occurred in recipient marrow; some first appeared in ileum or blood. Clonal ratios of graft-versus-host to host-versus-graft in allografts were high for patients exhibiting graft-donor T cell macrochimerism.

Assay: immunoSEQ multiplex PCR; the TCRdb copy retains only in-frame clones and omits some. The repertoire holds fewer than 95,000 clones, about 93% seen once, with approximately 2% in the top ten. The V call is TRBV2, the J call TRBJ2-5; 10 bases match TRBD2. This TCR derives from a human donor who received an intestinal transplant. The input for sequencing was unstimulated CD8+ T cells sorted from spleen or lymph node cells, taken before intestinal transplant. Here the CDR3 DNA reads TGTGCCAGCTCGCCGATCAACAGCGGGGGGGCCTTGGAGACCCAGTACTTC. Amino acids: CASSPINSGGALETQYF.